The 27 T cell receptor beta chains listed next were all sequenced from one sample in a study of PD-1 blockade in mismatch repair-deficient tumors. The protocol was immunoSEQ multiplex PCR, while the TCRdb copy is restricted to in-frame clones and leaves out a portion. The sample has 130,000 or so clones; about 86% are singletons. Sequencing used peripheral blood, obtained 44 weeks after starting pembrolizumab. These receptors were obtained from an adult with mismatch repair-deficient cancer.

The V gene is TRBV6-6, the J gene TRBJ2-1; D is uncertain. The CDR3 runs to 15 residues. Germline V lookup: CDR1 MNHNY, CDR2 SVGAGI (reference sequence). V gave up 5 bases and J gave up 1 base, with 12 bases separating them. In nucleotides, the CDR3 is TGTGCCAGCAGTCAGACCCCTGGGTCCTACAATGAGCAGTTCTTC. Translation: CASSQTPGSYNEQFF.

The rearrangement links TRBV6-6 to TRBJ1-2; D gene ambiguous. V lost 6 bases and J 8 bases, leaving 22 bases between the germline ends. The CDR3 has 15 residues. Germline loops: CDR1 MNHNY, CDR2 SVGAGI (reference sequence). The CDR3 here is CASSPPGGGLGGYTF. CDR3 nucleotide sequence: TGTGCCAGCAGCCCCCCGGGTGGAGGGCTCGGAGGCTACACCTTC.

In this sample, this clone turned up a few times. The chain has TRBV19 and TRBJ1-2; 9 bases align to TRBD1. CDR1 and CDR2 from the germline V gene are LNHDA and SQIVND (reference sequence). Losses at the gene ends were 8 bases for V and 3 bases for J; bases not matched to a gene: 10. The CDR3 sequence is 15 residues long. The CDR3 is CASLDPGQGDYGYTF. The CDR3 bases are TGTGCCAGTTTGGATCCGGGACAGGGCGACTATGGCTACACCTTC.

The gene calls are TRBV12-5 and TRBJ1-1, with 7 bases fitting TRBD1. The CDR3 length is 18 residues. Trimming removed 0 bases from V and 0 bases from J; junction bases left unmatched: 10. Germline V gene data show CDR1 as LGHNT and CDR2 as FRNRAP. CDR3 nucleotide sequence: TGTGCTAGTGGTTTGGTACTCGGGACAGCGCAACTGAACACTGAAGCTTTCTTT. As protein: CASGLVLGTAQLNTEAFF. Variable domain in full (rest from reference TRBV12-5 and TRBJ1-1): DARVTQTPRHKVTEMGQEVTMRCQPILGHNTVFWYRQTMMQGLELLAYFRNRAPLDDSGMPKDRFSAEMPDATLATLKIQPSEPRDSAVYFCASGLVLGTAQLNTEAFFGQGTRLTVV.

This chain connects TRBV7-3 to TRBJ2-7; tentatively, D is TRBD2 (6 bases). V shed 5 bases and J shed 2 bases, with 10 bases lying between them. The CDR3 spans 13 residues. The germline V gene has CDR1 SGHTA and CDR2 FQGTGA. The CDR3 DNA reads TGTGCCAGCAGCGCGGGACCAACCTACGAGCAGTACTTC. It specifies CASSAGPTYEQYF.

The chain joins TRBV6-5 to TRBJ1-5, with 7 bases lining up with TRBD1. The CDR3 has 15 residues. The V segment lost 6 bases and the J segment 3 bases; nucleotides outside the gene matches: 8. Germline lookup yields CDR1 MNHEY and CDR2 SVGAGI. The CDR3 sequence: CASRSDREINQPQHF. The CDR3 coding sequence is TGTGCCAGCAGGAGCGACAGGGAAATCAATCAGCCCCAGCATTTT.

This sequence joins TRBV27 and TRBJ2-5; no clear D gene. The CDR3 extends over 16 amino acids. The germline V gene encodes CDR1 MNHEY and CDR2 SMNVEV (reference sequence). The ends were cut back, 0 bases at V and 1 base at J, with 12 bases in the middle. CDR3 loop: CASSLSSTRFQETQYF. CDR3 nucleotides: TGTGCCAGCAGTTTATCGTCGACTCGCTTCCAAGAGACCCAGTACTTC.

The chain couples TRBV6-4 to TRBJ2-7, with 12 positions matching TRBD1. Per the germline V gene, CDR1 is MRHNA and CDR2 is SNTAGT. Trimming cost V 11 bases and J 2 bases; bases outside gene matches: 13. There are 16 residues in the CDR3. CDR3 DNA sequence: TGTGCCGGAACATTCCACCGGGACAGGGGGCCCTACGAGCAGTACTTC. Protein: CAGTFHRDRGPYEQYF.

The chain couples TRBV7-2 to TRBJ2-7; the match to TRBD2 covers 9 bases. CDR1 SGHTA and CDR2 FQGNSA come from the germline V gene. CDR3 length: 16 residues. V shed 1 base and J 5 bases; nucleotides not matched to a gene: 9. CDR3 bases: TGTGCCAGCAGCTTAGTAGGCGGGAGGGCCTTCCACGAGCAGTACTTC. It codes for CASSLVGGRAFHEQYF.

The chain has TRBV5-4 and TRBJ2-7, with D uncertain. The CDR3 totals 12 residues. The germline V and J ends were trimmed by 0 bases and 7 bases, with 8 bases remaining between them. Germline loops: CDR1 SGHNT, CDR2 YYREEE (reference sequence). CDR3 sequence: CASSLAKGEQYF. The DNA for the CDR3 is TGTGCCAGCAGCTTGGCCAAAGGAGAGCAGTACTTC. Supplemented by reference TRBV5-4 and TRBJ2-7, the full variable domain reads ETGVTQSPTHLIKTRGQQVTLRCSSQSGHNTVSWYQQALGQGPQFIFQYYREEENGRGNFPPRFSGLQFPNYSSELNVNALELDDSALYLCASSLAKGEQYFGPGTRLTVT.

The J gene is TRBJ1-2, the V gene TRBV13; TRBD1 agrees at 7 bases. The ends lost 5 bases at V and 8 bases at J; junction bases unmatched: 5. The CDR3 is 12 residues long. Germline V CDR1 and CDR2: PRHDT, FYEKMQ (reference sequence). The chain's CDR3 is CASSPQGLGYTF. In nucleotides, the CDR3 is TGTGCCAGCAGCCCACAGGGGTTGGGCTACACCTTC.

This clone came up once. A much larger clone sits a single nucleotide away, making a read error possible. The CDR3 sequence is CASSGTGGTDTQYF. The CDR3 DNA reads as TGTGCCAGCAGCGGGACAGGGGGCACAGATACGCAGTATTTT. V usage is TRBV9 and J usage is TRBJ2-3; 9 nucleotides line up with TRBD1. The CDR3 totals 14 residues. In germline, CDR1 is SGDLS, CDR2 YYNGEE. The V segment lost 3 bases and the J segment 1 base; nucleotides outside the gene matches: 0.

The V gene is TRBV29-1, the J gene TRBJ2-5, with TRBD2 identical over 14 bases. Trimming cost V 4 bases and J 3 bases; bases outside gene matches: 13. Germline values: CDR1 SQVTM, CDR2 ANQGSEA. This CDR3 has 18 residues. CDR3 sequence reads: CSVVRRLAGGIGEETQYF. In nucleotides, the CDR3 is TGCAGCGTTGTTCGCCGACTAGCGGGAGGGATCGGCGAAGAGACCCAGTACTTC.

The chain has TRBV11-2 and TRBJ1-1; D remains ambiguous. Trimming took 6 bases from V and 7 from J, leaving 18 bases between them. Germline-derived CDR1 and CDR2 are SGHAT and FQNNGV. The CDR3 loop spans 14 amino acids. For the CDR3, the DNA is TGTGCCAGCAGTTCAAGTAGGGCTCCAGTTGAAGCTTTCTTT. It specifies CASSSSRAPVEAFF.

The chain couples TRBV6-4 to TRBJ2-1; 7 nucleotides match TRBD2. The CDR3 sequence is 14 residues long. V was clipped by 3 bases and J by 5 bases; unmatched bases: 4. Germline V gene sequence: CDR1 MRHNA, CDR2 SNTAGT. Here the CDR3 reads CASSEGRENNEQFF. DNA of the CDR3: TGTGCCAGCAGTGAGGGGCGGGAGAACAATGAGCAGTTCTTC.

J is TRBJ2-5 and V is TRBV4-3; possibly TRBD1 for D (6 bases). Trimming stripped 0 bases from V and 7 bases from J, with 15 bases between. The germline gives CDR1 LGHNA, CDR2 YSLEER. The CDR3 is 15 residues long. CDR3 amino acids: CASSQDLQGLGTQYF. CDR3 nucleotide sequence: TGCGCCAGCAGCCAAGATCTGCAGGGGCTAGGGACCCAGTACTTC.

The chain links TRBV27 to TRBJ1-5, with 7 bases lining up with TRBD1. With 5 bases clipped from V and 2 bases from J, the junction kept 9 bases outside the gene matches. The germline gives CDR1 MNHEY, CDR2 SMNVEV (reference sequence). This CDR3 spans 16 amino acids. CDR3 region: CASSKTGRQGNQPQHF. The CDR3 DNA is TGTGCCAGCAGTAAGACAGGGCGCCAGGGCAATCAGCCCCAGCATTTT.

This clone was seen once. The rearrangement uses TRBV19 and TRBJ1-1, with 7 bases matching TRBD1. Germline V gene data show CDR1 as LNHDA and CDR2 as SQIVND (reference sequence). CDR3 length equals 16 residues. With 5 bases clipped from V and 1 base from J, the junction kept 10 bases outside the gene matches. The chain's CDR3 is CASSPGLDRKNTEAFF. Here the CDR3 DNA reads TGTGCCAGTAGTCCCGGTTTGGACAGGAAGAACACTGAAGCTTTCTTT.

This sequence joins TRBV30 and TRBJ1-4; perhaps TRBD1 as D (6 bases). There are 14 residues in the CDR3. From germline, CDR1 is GTSNPN and CDR2 SVGIG (reference sequence). The V gene lost 0 bases and the J gene lost 4 bases, with 9 bases spanning the gap. DNA for the CDR3: TGTGCCTGGAGTGTAGAACAGGGTAATGAAAAACTGTTTTTT. Translating it yields CAWSVEQGNEKLFF.

The chain links TRBV14 to TRBJ1-1; tentatively, D is TRBD1 (5 bases). The CDR3 has 16 residues. From germline, CDR1 is SGHDN and CDR2 FVKESK. Between the trimmed V and J ends, which lost 4 bases and 4 bases, there was a span of 19 bases. As DNA, the CDR3 is TGTGCCAGCAGCCTCCGTGGGGCAGACTGGGCCACTGAAGCTTTCTTT. Its protein product is CASSLRGADWATEAFF.

This chain joins TRBV7-2 and TRBJ2-2; 7 nucleotides match TRBD1. With 4 bases clipped from V and 4 bases from J, the junction kept 6 bases outside the gene matches. The CDR3 runs 15 residues. Germline V gives CDR1 SGHTA, CDR2 FQGNSA. CDR3 protein: CASSSRQGGTGELFF. CDR3 bases: TGTGCCAGCAGCTCTCGACAGGGTGGCACCGGGGAGCTGTTTTTT. The variable domain in full, with the rest retrieved from reference TRBV7-2 and TRBJ2-2, is GAGVSQSPSNKVTEKGKDVELRCDPISGHTALYWYRQSLGQGLEFLIYFQGNSAPDKSGLPSDRFSAERTGGSVSTLTIQRTQQEDSAVYLCASSSRQGGTGELFFGEGSRLTVL.

This chain uses TRBV19 with TRBJ2-5, with 7 bases fitting TRBD1. Germline CDR1 is LNHDA and CDR2 is SQIVND (reference sequence). CDR3 length equals 12 residues. V shed 6 bases, J shed 4 bases, and the junction held 2 bases outside the gene matches. The CDR3 protein is CASRGGGETQYF. Written as DNA, the CDR3 is TGTGCCAGTAGAGGGGGCGGAGAGACCCAGTACTTC.

This clone was seen a handful of times. This rearrangement joins TRBV27 to TRBJ2-1; TRBD2 agrees at 11 bases. The CDR3 has 15 residues. Unmatched junction bases numbered 8, after V lost 6 bases and J lost 7 bases. The germline gives CDR1 MNHEY, CDR2 SMNVEV (reference sequence). The CDR3 loop reads CASRQRLAGLNEQFF. The CDR3 DNA follows: TGTGCCAGCAGGCAGAGACTAGCGGGATTAAATGAGCAGTTCTTC.

This clone has only a few counts. This chain links TRBV2 with TRBJ1-1, with TRBD1 as a possible D gene (5 bases). Per the germline V gene, CDR1 is SNHLY and CDR2 is FYNNEI. The CDR3 is 14 residues long. V gave up 4 bases and J gave up 5 bases, with 14 bases separating them. In DNA form, the CDR3 reads TGTGCCAGCAGTGCGAGGGGCTCGGGGACTGAAGCTTTCTTT. It is translated as CASSARGSGTEAFF.

The gene calls are TRBV6-5 and TRBJ1-3; D might be TRBD1 (6 bases). The germline CDR1 and CDR2 sequences are MNHEY and SVGAGI. The germline V and J ends were trimmed by 0 bases and 4 bases, with 10 bases remaining between them. The CDR3 is 15 amino acids. CDR3 in DNA: TGTGCCAGCAGTTACTCGTCAGGGGCAGGAAACACCATATATTTT. This sequence encodes CASSYSSGAGNTIYF.

This clone was seen more than once but under ten times. The chain combines TRBV6-5 with TRBJ2-2; D not resolved. The V end lost 6 bases, the J end lost 4 bases, and 6 bases lay between the germline ends. CDR3 length equals 12 residues. From germline, CDR1 is MNHEY and CDR2 SVGAGI. The CDR3 region is CASRQRTGELFF. The DNA for the CDR3 is TGTGCCAGCAGGCAACGCACCGGGGAGCTGTTTTTT.

The chain carries TRBV21-1 and TRBJ1-5. TRBV21-1 is a listed pseudogene. The CDR3 spans 18 residues. CDR3 in DNA: TGTGCCAGCAGCAAAGTGTGCCCCCCGGGGTCTAGCAATCAGCCCCAGCATTTT. It encodes CASSKVCPPGSSNQPQHF.